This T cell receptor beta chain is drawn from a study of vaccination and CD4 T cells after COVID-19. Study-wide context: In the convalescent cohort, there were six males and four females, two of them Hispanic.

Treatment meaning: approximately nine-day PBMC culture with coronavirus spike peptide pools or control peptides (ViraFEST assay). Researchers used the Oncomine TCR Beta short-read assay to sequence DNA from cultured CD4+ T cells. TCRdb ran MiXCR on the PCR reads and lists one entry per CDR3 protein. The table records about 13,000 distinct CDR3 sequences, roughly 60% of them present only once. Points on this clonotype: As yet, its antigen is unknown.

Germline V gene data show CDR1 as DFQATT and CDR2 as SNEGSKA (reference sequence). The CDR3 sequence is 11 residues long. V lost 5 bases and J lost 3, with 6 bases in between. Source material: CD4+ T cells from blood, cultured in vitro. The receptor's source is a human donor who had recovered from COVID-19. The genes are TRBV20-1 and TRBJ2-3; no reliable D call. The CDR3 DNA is TGCAGTGCTCAGCCTACAGATACGCAGTATTTT. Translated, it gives CSAQPTDTQYF.